Listed here are 10 T cell receptor beta chains from one sample, sequenced in a study of blood T cell repertoires in COVID-19. The table came from immunoSEQ multiplex PCR; TCRdb's copy has only in-frame clones and leaves some out. The sample records a few hundred thousand clones, about 86% being singletons. Sequencing was performed on peripheral blood. The origin of the receptors is a woman aged 50 to 60 with acute or convalescent COVID-19.

The chain is built from TRBV4-3 and TRBJ2-7; 7 bases align to TRBD1. Germline CDR1 LGHNA, CDR2 YSLEER. The CDR3 is made up of 16 amino acids. Losses at the gene ends were 5 bases for V and 1 base for J; bases not matched to a gene: 11. The CDR3 DNA is TGCGCCAGCAGCTCCTGGGACAGAAAGGGGTCCTACGAGCAGTACTTC. It is translated as CASSSWDRKGSYEQYF.

This chain links TRBV6-4 with TRBJ2-2; the D is unclear. Trimming stripped 3 bases from V and 0 bases from J, with 17 bases between. The germline V gene has CDR1 MRHNA and CDR2 SNTAGT. CDR3 length equals 18 residues. The CDR3 reads CASSEERFGRTNTGELFF. In DNA, the CDR3 is TGTGCCAGCAGTGAGGAAAGATTCGGCAGGACGAACACCGGGGAGCTGTTTTTT.

The V gene is TRBV3-1 (or the pseudogene TRBV3-2), the J gene TRBJ1-1; possible D gene TRBD1, 6 bases. The V and J ends lost 3 bases and 7 bases respectively, with 9 bases between them. CDR1 LGHDT and CDR2 YNNKEL come from the germline V gene (reference sequence). The CDR3 is 12 amino acids. The CDR3 region has the DNA TGTGCCAGCAGCCAGGGGGCGCTTGAAGCTTTCTTT. It is translated as CASSQGALEAFF.

This clone turned up a few times. J is TRBJ2-2 and V is TRBV6-5, with unresolved D. Deletions cut 6 bases from V and 1 base from J, with 9 bases between. CDR3 length equals 14 residues. Germline CDR1 and CDR2: MNHEY and SVGAGI. CDR3 DNA sequence: TGTGCCAGCAGGCAGTCCCGGAACACCGGGGAGCTGTTTTTT. This codes for CASRQSRNTGELFF.

The CDR3 protein is CASSLRQNEQFF. The CDR3 DNA reads TGTGCCAGCAGTTTACGACAGAATGAGCAGTTCTTC. The chain joins TRBV12-3 or TRBV12-4 to TRBJ2-1; possible D gene TRBD1, 5 bases. This CDR3 is 12 amino acids long. V lost 2 bases and J 7 bases, leaving 6 bases between the germline ends.

The V gene is TRBV14, the J gene TRBJ1-4, with 7 bases matching TRBD1. V shed 4 bases, J shed 8 bases, and the junction held 7 bases outside the gene matches. Germline V gene lookup returns CDR1 SGHDN and CDR2 FVKESK. The CDR3 length is 14 residues. CDR3 sequence: CASSPTGIKEKLFF. CDR3 DNA sequence: TGTGCCAGCAGCCCGACAGGGATAAAAGAAAAACTGTTTTTT. Full variable domain (missing parts from reference TRBV14 and TRBJ1-4): EAGVTQFPSHSVIEKGQTVTLRCDPISGHDNLYWYRRVMGKEIKFLLHFVKESKQDESGMPNNRFLAERTGGTYSTLKVQPAELEDSGVYFCASSPTGIKEKLFFGSGTQLSVL.

This chain joins TRBV19 and TRBJ2-5; tentative D call: TRBD2 (6 bases). The CDR3 runs to 14 residues. Germline CDR1 reads LNHDA; CDR2 reads SQIVND (reference sequence). Trimming pared 4 bases from V and 7 bases from J, leaving 16 bases between. CDR3 sequence (DNA): TGTGCCAGTAGTACGGCTAGCGCGGAGTGGACCCAGTACTTC. Residues: CASSTASAEWTQYF.

In its sample, this clone was seen a few times. The chain links TRBV18 to TRBJ2-7; D is perhaps TRBD1 (6 bases). Looked up from germline, CDR1 is KGHSH and CDR2 is LQKENI. This CDR3 contains 14 residues. Between the trimmed V and J ends, which lost 6 bases and 6 bases, there was a span of 18 bases. CDR3 in amino acids: CASSSGTSHAEQYF. The CDR3 nucleotides are TGTGCCAGCTCGTCCGGGACAAGCCACGCCGAGCAGTACTTC.

This clone was counted a single time. The genes are TRBV3-1 (or the pseudogene TRBV3-2) and TRBJ2-1, with 12 bases fitting TRBD2. This CDR3 is built from 18 residues. Germline CDR1 and CDR2: LGHDT and YNNKEL (reference sequence). The V gene end was trimmed by 1 base and the J gene end by 4 bases; junction bases not matched to a gene: 8. CDR3 in amino acids: CASSQAGLAGRLYNEQFF. The CDR3 DNA sequence: TGTGCCAGCAGCCAAGCTGGACTAGCGGGGAGATTGTACAATGAGCAGTTCTTC.

The gene calls are TRBV7-2 and TRBJ2-5; 8 bases are a match to TRBD1. Per the germline V gene, CDR1 is SGHTA and CDR2 is FQGNSA. CDR3 length equals 15 residues. V shed 2 bases and J 3 bases; nucleotides not matched to a gene: 5. CDR3 residues: CASSLNRGQEETQYF. CDR3 sequence (DNA): TGTGCCAGCAGCTTAAATAGGGGACAGGAAGAGACCCAGTACTTC.